This T cell receptor (beta chain) was profiled in a study of cytomegalovirus exposure and HLA in healthy donors. Overall study findings and caveats: Later, an analysis showed that TCR beta chains associated with HLA were more clonally expanded than others that were equally common.

Vbeta (60) and Jbeta (13) primers were used in the PCR. Clones were read by immunoSEQ multiplex PCR, and TCRdb kept only the in-frame ones, dropping some. The repertoire has around 150,000 clones, roughly 80% of them found once; the top ten carry approximately 8.7%. Among the donors, all were healthy bone marrow donors. For this clone: What it binds is unknown.

The V end lost 5 bases, the J end lost 2 bases, and 7 bases lay between the germline ends. CDR3 length equals 11 residues. Germline V CDR1 and CDR2: DFQATT, SNEGSKA (reference sequence). The TCR sequence derives from a young man in good health and CMV-seropositive. The rearrangement joins TRBV20-1 to TRBJ2-7; D is uncertain. The sequencing input was PBMCs. Written as DNA, the CDR3 is TGCAGTGCTCGTGGAGCCTACGAGCAGTACTTC. Translation: CSARGAYEQYF.